The clone carrying this T cell receptor beta chain has only one observation. This entry is derived from a study of blood T cell repertoires in COVID-19. Background on the study: Spain, Italy and the United States supplied samples that represented acute and convalescent COVID-19. Sample material is recorded as cDNA or gDNA derived from T cells, B-cell-depleted T cells, or PBMCs.

CDR1 is MNHEY and CDR2 is SMNVEV in the germline V gene (reference sequence). The CDR3 covers 13 residues. The ends were cut back, 4 bases at V and 0 bases at J, with 6 bases in the middle. As originally analysed: Researchers report that nucleated cell counts were estimated from reference gene primer amplification. Libraries were prepared by immunoSEQ multiplex PCR; TCRdb keeps only in-frame clonotypes and omits some of them. V, J and clone size derive from that table, while D and trimming were established from the DNA sequence. The repertoire holds 60,000 to 75,000 clones, around 90% seen once, with more than 1.1% in the top ten.

The gene calls are TRBV27 and TRBJ1-1; unclear D gene. The sequence was obtained from a human donor in a cohort sampled during active COVID-19. Material: peripheral blood. The CDR3 coding sequence is TGTGCCAGCAGTTGGGGAGTGAACACTGAAGCTTTCTTT. Protein: CASSWGVNTEAFF.